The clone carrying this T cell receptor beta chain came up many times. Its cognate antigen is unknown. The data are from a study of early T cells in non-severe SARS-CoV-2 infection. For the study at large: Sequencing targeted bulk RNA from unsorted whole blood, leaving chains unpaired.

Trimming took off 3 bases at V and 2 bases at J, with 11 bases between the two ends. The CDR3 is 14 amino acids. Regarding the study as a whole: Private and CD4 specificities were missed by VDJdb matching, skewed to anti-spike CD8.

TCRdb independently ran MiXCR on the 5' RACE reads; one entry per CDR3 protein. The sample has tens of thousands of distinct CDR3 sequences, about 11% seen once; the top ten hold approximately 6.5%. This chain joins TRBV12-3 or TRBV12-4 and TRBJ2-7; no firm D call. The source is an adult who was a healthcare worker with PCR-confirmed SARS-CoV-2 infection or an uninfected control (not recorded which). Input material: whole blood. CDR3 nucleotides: TGTGCCAGCAGTTTGGGAATGTACACCTACGAGCAGTACTTC. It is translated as CASSLGMYTYEQYF.